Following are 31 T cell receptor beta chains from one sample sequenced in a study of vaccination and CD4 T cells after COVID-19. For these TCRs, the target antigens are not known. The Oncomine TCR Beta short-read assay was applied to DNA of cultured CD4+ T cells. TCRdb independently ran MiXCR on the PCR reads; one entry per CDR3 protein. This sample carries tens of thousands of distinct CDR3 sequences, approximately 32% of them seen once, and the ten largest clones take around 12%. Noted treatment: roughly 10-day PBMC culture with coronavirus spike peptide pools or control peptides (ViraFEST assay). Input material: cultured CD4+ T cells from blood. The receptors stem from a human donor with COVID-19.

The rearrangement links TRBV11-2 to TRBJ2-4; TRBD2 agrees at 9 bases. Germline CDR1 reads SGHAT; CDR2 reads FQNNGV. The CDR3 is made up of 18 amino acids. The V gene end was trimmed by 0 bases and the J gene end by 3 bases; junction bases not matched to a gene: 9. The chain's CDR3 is CASSLDRAGGYGKNIQYF. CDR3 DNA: TGTGCCAGCAGCTTAGATCGGGCGGGGGGGTATGGCAAAAACATTCAGTACTTC.

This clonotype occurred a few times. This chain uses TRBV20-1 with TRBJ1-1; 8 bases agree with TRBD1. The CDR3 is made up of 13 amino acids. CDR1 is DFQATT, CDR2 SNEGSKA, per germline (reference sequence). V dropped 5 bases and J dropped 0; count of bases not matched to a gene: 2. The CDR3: CSASTGVNTEAFF. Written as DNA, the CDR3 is TGCAGTGCTTCGACAGGGGTGAACACTGAAGCTTTCTTT.

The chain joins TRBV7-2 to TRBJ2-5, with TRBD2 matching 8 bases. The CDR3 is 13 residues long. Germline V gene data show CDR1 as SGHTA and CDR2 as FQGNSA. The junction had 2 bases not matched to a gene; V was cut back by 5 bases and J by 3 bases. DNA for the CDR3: TGTGCCAGCAGCCGAGCGGGGGAAGAGACCCAGTACTTC. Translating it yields CASSRAGEETQYF.

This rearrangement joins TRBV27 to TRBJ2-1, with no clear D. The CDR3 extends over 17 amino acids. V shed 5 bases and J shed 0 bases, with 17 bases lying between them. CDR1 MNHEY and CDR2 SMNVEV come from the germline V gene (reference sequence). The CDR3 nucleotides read TGTGCCAGCAGTCCCTCAACCCCGGGTAGCTCCTACAATGAGCAGTTCTTC. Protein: CASSPSTPGSSYNEQFF.

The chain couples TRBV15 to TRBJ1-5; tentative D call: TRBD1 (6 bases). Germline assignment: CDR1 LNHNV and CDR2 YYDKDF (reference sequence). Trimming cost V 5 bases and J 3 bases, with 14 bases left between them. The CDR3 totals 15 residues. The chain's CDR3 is CATSRSTGFNQPQHF. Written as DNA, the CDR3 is TGTGCCACCAGCCGAAGTACAGGGTTCAATCAGCCCCAGCATTTT.

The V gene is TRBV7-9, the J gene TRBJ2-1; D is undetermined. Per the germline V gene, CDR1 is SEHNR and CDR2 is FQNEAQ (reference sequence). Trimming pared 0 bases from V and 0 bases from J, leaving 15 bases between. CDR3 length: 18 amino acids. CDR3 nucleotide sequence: TGTGCCAGCAGCTTAGCCCGAACAGTCCTGAGCTCCTACAATGAGCAGTTCTTC. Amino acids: CASSLARTVLSSYNEQFF.

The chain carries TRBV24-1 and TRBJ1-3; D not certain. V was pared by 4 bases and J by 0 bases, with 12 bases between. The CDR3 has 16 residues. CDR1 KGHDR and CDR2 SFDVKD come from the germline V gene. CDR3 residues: CATSDHDTNSGNTIYF. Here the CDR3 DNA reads TGTGCCACCAGTGACCACGACACGAACTCTGGAAACACCATATATTTT.

CDR3 DNA: TGCAGCGCCGACGCAGGGGGTCGGAACACCGGGGAGCTGTTTTTT. Its translation: CSADAGGRNTGELFF. The V and J genes are TRBV29-1 and TRBJ2-2; 7 nucleotides line up with TRBD1. After removal of 7 bases from V and 1 base from J, the junction contained 9 bases not matched to a gene. The length of the CDR3 is 15 residues. In germline, CDR1 is SQVTM, CDR2 ANQGSEA.

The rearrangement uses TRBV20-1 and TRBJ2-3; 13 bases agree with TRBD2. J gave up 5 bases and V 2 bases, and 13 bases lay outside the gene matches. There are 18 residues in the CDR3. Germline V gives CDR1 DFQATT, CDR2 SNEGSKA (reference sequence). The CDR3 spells CSARPTGRTSGGLDTQYF. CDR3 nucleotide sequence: TGCAGTGCTAGACCTACCGGCCGGACTAGCGGGGGTTTAGATACGCAGTATTTT.

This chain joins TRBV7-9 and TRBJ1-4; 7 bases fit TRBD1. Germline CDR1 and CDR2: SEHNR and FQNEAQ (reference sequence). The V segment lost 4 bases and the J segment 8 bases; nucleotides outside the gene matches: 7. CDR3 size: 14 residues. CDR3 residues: CASSSTGLKEKLFF. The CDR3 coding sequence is TGTGCCAGCAGCTCGACAGGGCTAAAGGAAAAACTGTTTTTT.

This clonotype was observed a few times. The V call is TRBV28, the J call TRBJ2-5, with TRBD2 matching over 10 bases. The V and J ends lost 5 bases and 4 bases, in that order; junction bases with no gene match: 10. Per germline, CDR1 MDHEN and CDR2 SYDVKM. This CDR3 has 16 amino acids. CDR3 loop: CASSPRGSGGTETQYF. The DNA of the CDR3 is TGTGCCAGCAGTCCTCGTGGTAGCGGGGGGACAGAGACCCAGTACTTC.

The CDR3 loop is CSARPLGVAGNNYEQYF. The CDR3 DNA follows: TGCAGTGCTAGGCCCCTCGGGGTAGCGGGGAACAACTACGAGCAGTACTTC. J is TRBJ2-7 and V is TRBV20-1; TRBD2 agrees at 8 bases. The germline gives CDR1 DFQATT, CDR2 SNEGSKA (reference sequence). With 3 bases clipped from V and 3 bases from J, the junction kept 16 bases outside the gene matches. CDR3 length: 17 amino acids.

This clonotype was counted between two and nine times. This chain's CDR3 is CASSTTGRGEKLFF. The CDR3 nucleotides are TGTGCCAGTAGTACGACAGGGAGGGGGGAAAAACTGTTTTTT. The gene calls are TRBV19 and TRBJ1-4, with 7 bases matching TRBD1. From germline, CDR1 is LNHDA and CDR2 SQIVND (reference sequence). Losses at the gene ends were 4 bases for V and 8 bases for J; bases not matched to a gene: 7. This CDR3 region has 14 residues.

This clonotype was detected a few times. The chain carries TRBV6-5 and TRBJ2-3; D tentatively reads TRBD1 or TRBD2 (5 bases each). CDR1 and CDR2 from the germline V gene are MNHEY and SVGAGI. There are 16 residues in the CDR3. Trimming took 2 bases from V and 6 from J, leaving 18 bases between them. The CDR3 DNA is TGTGCCAGCAGTTACCTCCGGGACCCACCGGGGGATACGCAGTATTTT. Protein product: CASSYLRDPPGDTQYF.

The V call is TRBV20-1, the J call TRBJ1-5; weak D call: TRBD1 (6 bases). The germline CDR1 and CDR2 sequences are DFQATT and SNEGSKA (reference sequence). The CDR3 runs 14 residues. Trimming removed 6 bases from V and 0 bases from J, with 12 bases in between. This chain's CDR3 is CSATGTLSNQPQHF. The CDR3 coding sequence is TGCAGTGCGACCGGGACACTTAGCAATCAGCCCCAGCATTTT.

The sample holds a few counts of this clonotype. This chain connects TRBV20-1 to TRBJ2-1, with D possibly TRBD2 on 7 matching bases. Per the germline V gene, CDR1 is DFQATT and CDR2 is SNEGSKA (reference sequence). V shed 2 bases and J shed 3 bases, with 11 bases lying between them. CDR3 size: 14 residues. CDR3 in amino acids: CSARRGGSYNEQFF. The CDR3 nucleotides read TGCAGTGCTAGAAGGGGGGGGAGCTACAATGAGCAGTTCTTC.

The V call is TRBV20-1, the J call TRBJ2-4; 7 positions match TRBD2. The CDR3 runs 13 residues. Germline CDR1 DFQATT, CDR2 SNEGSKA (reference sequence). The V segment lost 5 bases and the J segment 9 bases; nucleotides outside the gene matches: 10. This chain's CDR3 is CSAGGVARSIQYF. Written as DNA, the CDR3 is TGCAGTGCTGGGGGGGTAGCGCGATCCATTCAGTACTTC.

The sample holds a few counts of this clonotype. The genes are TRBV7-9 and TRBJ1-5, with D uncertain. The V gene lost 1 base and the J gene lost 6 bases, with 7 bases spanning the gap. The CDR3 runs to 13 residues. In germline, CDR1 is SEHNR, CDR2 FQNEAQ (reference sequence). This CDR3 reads CASSLDEGQPQHF. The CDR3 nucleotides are TGTGCCAGCAGCTTAGATGAAGGTCAGCCCCAGCATTTT.

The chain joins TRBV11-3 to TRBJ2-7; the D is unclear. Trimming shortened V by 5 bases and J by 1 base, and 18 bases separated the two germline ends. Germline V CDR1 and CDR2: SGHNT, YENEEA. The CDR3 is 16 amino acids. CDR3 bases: TGTGCCAGCAGCAGAGGAGCCGGGCCAGGATCCTACGAGCAGTACTTC. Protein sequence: CASSRGAGPGSYEQYF. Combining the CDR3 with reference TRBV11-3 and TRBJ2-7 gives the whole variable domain EAGVVQSPRYKIIEKKQPVAFWCNPISGHNTLYWYLQNLGQGPELLIRYENEEAVDDSQLPKDRFSAERLKGVDSTLKIQPAELGDSAVYLCASSRGAGPGSYEQYFGPGTRLTVT.

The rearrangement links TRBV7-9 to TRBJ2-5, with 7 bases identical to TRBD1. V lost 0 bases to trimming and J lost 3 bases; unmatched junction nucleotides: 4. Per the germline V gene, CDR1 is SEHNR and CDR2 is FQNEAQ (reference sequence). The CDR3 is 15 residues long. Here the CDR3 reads CASSLATGWEETQYF. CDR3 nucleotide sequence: TGTGCCAGCAGCTTAGCGACAGGGTGGGAAGAGACCCAGTACTTC.

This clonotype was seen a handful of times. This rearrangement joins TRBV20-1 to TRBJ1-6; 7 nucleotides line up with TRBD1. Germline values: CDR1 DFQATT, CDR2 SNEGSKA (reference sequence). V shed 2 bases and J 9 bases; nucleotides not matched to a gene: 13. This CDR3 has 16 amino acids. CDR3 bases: TGCAGTGCTAGAACGTATTCCGGGACAGAGGGTTCACCCCTCCACTTT. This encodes CSARTYSGTEGSPLHF.

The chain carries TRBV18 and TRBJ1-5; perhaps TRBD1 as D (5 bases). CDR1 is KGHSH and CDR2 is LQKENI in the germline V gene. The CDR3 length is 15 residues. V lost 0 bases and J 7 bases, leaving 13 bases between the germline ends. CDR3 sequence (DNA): TGTGCCAGCTCACCACCGGGCAGGGAGGCGCAGCCCCAGCATTTT. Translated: CASSPPGREAQPQHF.

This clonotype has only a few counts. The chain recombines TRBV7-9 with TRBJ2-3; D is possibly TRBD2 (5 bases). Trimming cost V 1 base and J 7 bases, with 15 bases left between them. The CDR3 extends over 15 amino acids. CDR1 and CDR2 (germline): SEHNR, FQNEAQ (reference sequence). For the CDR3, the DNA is TGTGCCAGCAGCTTAGAGCCGGGAACCCGAAATACGCAGTATTTT. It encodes CASSLEPGTRNTQYF.

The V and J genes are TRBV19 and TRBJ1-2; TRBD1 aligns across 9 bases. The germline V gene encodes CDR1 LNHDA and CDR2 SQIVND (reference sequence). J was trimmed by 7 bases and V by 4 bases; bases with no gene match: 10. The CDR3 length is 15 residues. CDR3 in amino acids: CASSNTGGARGGYTF. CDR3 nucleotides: TGTGCCAGTAGTAACACAGGGGGCGCGAGGGGTGGCTACACCTTC.

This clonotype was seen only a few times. CDR3 protein: CASIPRTGGSGANVLTF. The CDR3 region has the DNA TGTGCCAGCATCCCAAGGACAGGGGGCTCTGGGGCCAACGTCCTGACTTTC. This rearrangement joins TRBV6-2 or TRBV6-3 to TRBJ2-6; 10 positions agree with TRBD1. The CDR3 extends over 17 amino acids. V lost 7 bases and J lost 0; bases outside the gene matches: 6. CDR1 is MNHEY, CDR2 SVGEGT, per germline.

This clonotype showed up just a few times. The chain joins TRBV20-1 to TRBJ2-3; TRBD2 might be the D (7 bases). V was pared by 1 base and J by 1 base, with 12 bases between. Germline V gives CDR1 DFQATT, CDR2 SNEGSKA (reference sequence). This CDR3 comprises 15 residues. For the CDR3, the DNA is TGCAGTGCTAGAGCGGGGGGACATCGCACAGATACGCAGTATTTT. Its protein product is CSARAGGHRTDTQYF.

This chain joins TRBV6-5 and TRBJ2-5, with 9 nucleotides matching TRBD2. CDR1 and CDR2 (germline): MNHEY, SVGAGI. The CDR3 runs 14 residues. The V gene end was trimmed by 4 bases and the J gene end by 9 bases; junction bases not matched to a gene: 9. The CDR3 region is CASSSSGTSSPQYF. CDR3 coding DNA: TGTGCCAGCAGTTCATCCGGGACTAGCTCCCCCCAGTACTTC.

CDR3 in amino acids: CASSLSGFDSGNTIYF. CDR3 nucleotides: TGCGCCAGCAGCCTGTCGGGCTTTGACTCTGGAAACACCATATATTTT. The chain recombines TRBV4-1 with TRBJ1-3; D uncertain. Trimming shortened V by 4 bases and J by 0 bases, and 13 bases separated the two germline ends. CDR1 is MGHRA, CDR2 YSYEKL, per germline. This CDR3 is 16 amino acids long.

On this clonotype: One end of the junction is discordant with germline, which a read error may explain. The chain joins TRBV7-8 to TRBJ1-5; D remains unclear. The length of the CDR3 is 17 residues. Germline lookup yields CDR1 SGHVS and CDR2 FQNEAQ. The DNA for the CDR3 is TGTGCCAACAGCTTAGATATCGGCAGGATTGGCAATCAGCCCCAGCATTTT. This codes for CANSLDIGRIGNQPQHF.

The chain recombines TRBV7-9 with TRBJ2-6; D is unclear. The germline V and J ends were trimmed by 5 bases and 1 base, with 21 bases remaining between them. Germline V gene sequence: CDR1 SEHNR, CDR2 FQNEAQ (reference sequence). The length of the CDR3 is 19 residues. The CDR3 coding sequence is TGTGCCAGCAGCCCCCTCCGGAGACGGGTTGGGTCTGGGGCCAACGTCCTGACTTTC. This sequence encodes CASSPLRRRVGSGANVLTF.

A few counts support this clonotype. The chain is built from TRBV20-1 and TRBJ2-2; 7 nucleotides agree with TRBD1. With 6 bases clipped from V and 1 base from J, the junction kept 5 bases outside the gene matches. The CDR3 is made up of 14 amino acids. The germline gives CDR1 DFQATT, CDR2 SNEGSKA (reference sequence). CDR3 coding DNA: TGCAGTGCCCAACGACAGGGGAACACCGGGGAGCTGTTTTTT. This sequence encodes CSAQRQGNTGELFF.